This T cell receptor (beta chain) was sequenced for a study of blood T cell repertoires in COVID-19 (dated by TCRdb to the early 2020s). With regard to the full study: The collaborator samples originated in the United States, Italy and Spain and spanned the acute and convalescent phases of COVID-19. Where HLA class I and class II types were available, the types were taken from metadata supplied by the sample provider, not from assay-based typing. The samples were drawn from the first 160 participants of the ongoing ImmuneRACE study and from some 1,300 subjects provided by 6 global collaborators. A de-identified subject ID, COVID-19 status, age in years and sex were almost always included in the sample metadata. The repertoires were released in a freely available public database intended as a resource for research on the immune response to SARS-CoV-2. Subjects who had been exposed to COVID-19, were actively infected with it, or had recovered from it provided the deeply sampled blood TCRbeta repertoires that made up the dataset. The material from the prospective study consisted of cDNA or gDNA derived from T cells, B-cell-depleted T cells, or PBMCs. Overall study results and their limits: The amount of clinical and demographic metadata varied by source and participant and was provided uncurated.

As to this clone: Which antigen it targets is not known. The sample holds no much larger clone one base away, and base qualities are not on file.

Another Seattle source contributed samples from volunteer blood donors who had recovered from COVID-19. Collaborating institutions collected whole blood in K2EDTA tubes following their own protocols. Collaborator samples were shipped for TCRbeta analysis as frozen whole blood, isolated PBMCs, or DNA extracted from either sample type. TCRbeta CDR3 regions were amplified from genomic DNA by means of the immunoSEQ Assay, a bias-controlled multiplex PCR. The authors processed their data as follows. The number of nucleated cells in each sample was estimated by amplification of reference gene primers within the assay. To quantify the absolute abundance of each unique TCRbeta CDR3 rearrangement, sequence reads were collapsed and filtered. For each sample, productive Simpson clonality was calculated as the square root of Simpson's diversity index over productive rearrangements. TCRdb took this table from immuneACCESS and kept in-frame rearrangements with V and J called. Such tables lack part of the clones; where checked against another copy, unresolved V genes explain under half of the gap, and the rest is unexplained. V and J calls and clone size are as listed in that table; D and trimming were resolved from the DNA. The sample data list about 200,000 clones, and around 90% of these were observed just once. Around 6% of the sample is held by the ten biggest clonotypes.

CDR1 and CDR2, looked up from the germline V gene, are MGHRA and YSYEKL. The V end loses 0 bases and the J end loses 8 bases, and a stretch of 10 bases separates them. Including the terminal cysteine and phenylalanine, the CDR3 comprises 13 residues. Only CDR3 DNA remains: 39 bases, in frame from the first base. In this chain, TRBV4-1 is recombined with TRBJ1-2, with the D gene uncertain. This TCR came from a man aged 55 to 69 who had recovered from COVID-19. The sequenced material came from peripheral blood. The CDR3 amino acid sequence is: CASSQDSLMGYTF. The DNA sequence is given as TGCGCCAGCAGCCAAGATTCCTTAATGGGCTACACCTTC.